This record concerns one T cell receptor beta chain sequence. Its cognate antigen is unknown. The read finishes 3 residues shy of the CDR3 end, and the germline J gene is used to complete it. Only in-frame clones appear in the TCRdb table, and some are missing; sequencing was by immunoSEQ multiplex PCR. This listing includes tens of thousands of clones. These data come from a study of T cells in women clearing cervical HPV infection. The CDR3 length is 15 residues. V lost 7 bases to trimming and J lost 2 bases, with 17 bases between them. Germline values: CDR1 MNHEY, CDR2 SVGEGT. The study's findings and limits: Each sample's T-cell count was unknown, possibly confounding richness.

The source of this sequence is a woman aged 18-70 years with a cervical HPV16 infection that either progressed to CIN3+ or cleared (not recorded which). V and J are TRBV6-2 or TRBV6-3 and TRBJ2-5; D gene unclear. Material for sequencing was blood buffy coat. The CDR3 bases that were read are TGTGCCAGCAATCCCGATCCTAGAATACAAGAGACC. Its protein product is CASNPDPRIQET. The full CDR3 protein reads CASNPDPRIQETQYF.